What follows is one T cell receptor beta chain and its context. This specimen comes from a study of blood T cell repertoires in COVID-19. About the study: Some COVID-19 samples were acute and others convalescent; all came from the United States, Italy and Spain. Sources were T cells, B-cell-depleted T cells, or PBMCs; the material itself was cDNA or gDNA.

Germline CDR1 reads SGHRS; CDR2 reads YFSETQ. The CDR3 has 13 amino acids. Unmatched junction bases numbered 4, after V lost 3 bases and J lost 4 bases. Per the study methods: Estimation of nucleated cell counts relied on the amplification of reference gene primers. Clones were read by immunoSEQ multiplex PCR, and TCRdb kept only the in-frame ones, dropping some. The V and J calls and the clone size are those of that table, but D and trimming were determined from the DNA. Altogether about 84,000 clones are present, over 80% being singletons, with the ten largest covering roughly 28%. The source of this sequence is a woman of 80 years or more with acute or convalescent COVID-19. This rearrangement joins TRBV5-1 to TRBJ2-7; 7 bases map to TRBD1. The sequenced material came from peripheral blood. CDR3 DNA sequence: TGCGCCAGCAGCTCTGGACAGGAGTACGAGCAGTACTTC. Translation gives CASSSGQEYEQYF.